A selection of T cell receptor beta chains follows, all from one sample in a study of blood T cell repertoires in COVID-19. Data came from immunoSEQ multiplex PCR; TCRdb stores just in-frame clones and leaves some out. The table lists fewer than 90,000 clones, about 83% of them singletons. Sample: peripheral blood. Source of these receptors: a man in his sixties or seventies with COVID-19, enrolled during active disease. CDR3s include the opening cysteine and the closing phenylalanine or tryptophan. The D gene is left open where the match is weak. Some rows have no size entry. The others give once, few or many, or a class for an expanded clone.

clone size	D gene	V gene	J gene	CDR3 protein	CDR3 DNA
.	.	TRBV3-1/TRBV3-2	TRBJ1-2	CASSRGGQGNYGYTF	TGTGCCAGCAGCCGGGGTGGGCAGGGCAACTATGGCTACACCTTC
few	.	TRBV12-3/TRBV12-4	TRBJ2-7	CASSLVTAYEQYF	TGTGCCAGCAGTTTAGTGACAGCCTACGAGCAGTACTTC
.	.	TRBV12-3/TRBV12-4	TRBJ2-7	CASSRTGDSEQYF	TGTGCCAGCAGTAGGACTGGTGACTCCGAGCAGTACTTC
.	TRBD2	TRBV19	TRBJ2-5	CASTIRAGGETQYF	TGTGCCAGTACCATTCGAGCGGGGGGAGAGACCCAGTACTTC
.	.	TRBV7-2	TRBJ2-3	CASSDYSTDTQYF	TGTGCCAGCAGCGACTATAGCACAGATACGCAGTATTTT
.	.	TRBV3-1/TRBV3-2	TRBJ2-5	CASSQEHRQETQYF	TGTGCCAGCAGCCAAGAGCACAGACAAGAGACCCAGTACTTC
many	.	TRBV6-6	TRBJ1-3	CASTGGSFYSGNTIYF	TGTGCCAGCACCGGGGGAAGTTTTTACTCTGGAAACACCATATATTTT
.	.	TRBV4-3	TRBJ2-6	CASSQEWAGSVSGANVLTF	TGCGCCAGCAGCCAAGAGTGGGCAGGTTCCGTCTCTGGGGCCAACGTCCTGACTTTC
.	.	TRBV7-2	TRBJ1-2	CASSLGGAGFGGYTF	TGTGCCAGCAGCTTAGGAGGCGCGGGTTTCGGTGGCTACACCTTC
.	.	TRBV5-8	TRBJ1-4	CASSFEATNEKLFF	TGTGCCAGCAGCTTTGAGGCAACTAATGAAAAACTGTTTTTT
.	TRBD2	TRBV10-3	TRBJ2-7	CAISVLAGGPYEQYF	TGTGCCATCAGTGTCCTGGCGGGAGGGCCCTACGAGCAGTACTTC
.	TRBD1	TRBV18	TRBJ1-2	CASSPPRDSSNYGYTF	TGTGCCAGCTCACCACCGAGGGACAGTTCCAACTATGGCTACACCTTC
.	.	TRBV4-3	TRBJ1-2	CASSPDGRSYGYTF	TGCGCCAGCAGCCCGGACGGGAGATCCTATGGCTACACCTTC
many	TRBD1	TRBV6-5	TRBJ1-1	CASSYDRRGATEAFF	TGTGCCAGCAGTTACGATCGCAGGGGGGCTACTGAAGCTTTCTTT
.	TRBD2	TRBV7-2	TRBJ2-7	CASSTTSGSYYEQYF	TGTGCCAGCAGCACGACTAGCGGGAGCTATTACGAGCAGTACTTC
.	.	TRBV3-1/TRBV3-2	TRBJ2-7	CASSQGGAISYEQYF	TGTGCCAGCAGCCAAGGAGGTGCAATATCCTACGAGCAGTACTTC
.	TRBD1	TRBV5-1	TRBJ2-1	CASSSTGGPRYNEQFF	TGCGCCAGCAGCTCTACAGGGGGGCCGCGCTACAATGAGCAGTTCTTC
.	.	TRBV28	TRBJ2-5	CASSLAGRETQYF	TGTGCCAGCAGTTTAGCGGGGAGAGAGACCCAGTACTTC
.	.	TRBV4-1	TRBJ2-3	CASSQGTATDTQYF	TGCGCCAGCAGCCAAGGGACAGCCACAGATACGCAGTATTTT
.	.	TRBV2	TRBJ1-5	CASSVRQTNQPQHF	TGTGCCAGCAGTGTGAGACAAACCAATCAGCCCCAGCATTTT
.	.	TRBV9	TRBJ2-3	CASSVAGGGAYVDTQYF	TGTGCCAGCAGCGTAGCTGGTGGGGGGGCCTATGTAGATACGCAGTATTTT
few	TRBD2	TRBV19	TRBJ2-4	CASMGGFHIQYF	TGTGCCAGTATGGGAGGGTTCCACATTCAGTACTTC
.	TRBD1	TRBV5-4	TRBJ1-6	CASSSPGQGLGSPLHF	TGTGCCAGCAGCTCCCCGGGACAGGGTTTGGGTTCACCCCTCCACTTT
.	.	TRBV7-2	TRBJ1-5	CASSLNREQPQHF	TGTGCCAGCAGCTTGAACAGGGAGCAGCCCCAGCATTTT
.	TRBD1	TRBV2	TRBJ1-1	CASIPGGPEAFF	TGTGCCAGCATTCCAGGGGGGCCTGAAGCTTTCTTT
few	TRBD2	TRBV5-1	TRBJ2-7	CASRPGTSGAYEQYF	TGCGCCAGCAGACCCGGGACTAGCGGTGCCTACGAGCAGTACTTC
once	TRBD2	TRBV2	TRBJ2-2	CASSERRSGGVSGELFF	TGTGCCAGCAGTGAGAGAAGGAGCGGGGGAGTGTCCGGGGAGCTGTTTTTT
.	.	TRBV4-1	TRBJ2-5	CASSLERGFQETQYF	TGCGCCAGCAGCCTTGAAAGGGGTTTCCAAGAGACCCAGTACTTC
.	TRBD1	TRBV7-9	TRBJ2-7	CASSGTTGVMAYEQYF	TGTGCCAGCAGCGGGACAACAGGGGTGATGGCCTACGAGCAGTACTTC
.	.	TRBV4-3	TRBJ1-6	CASSHQGRNSPLHF	TGCGCCAGCAGCCATCAGGGTCGTAATTCACCCCTCCACTTT
.	.	TRBV25-1	TRBJ2-5	CASSEIGEETQYF	TGTGCCAGCAGTGAAATCGGGGAAGAGACCCAGTACTTC
.	.	TRBV7-2	TRBJ2-1	CASSFGGASYNEQFF	TGTGCCAGCAGCTTCGGCGGAGCTAGCTACAATGAGCAGTTCTTC
.	.	TRBV5-1	TRBJ2-7	CASSGRGTAGSYEQYF	TGCGCCAGCAGCGGGAGAGGGACCGCGGGATCCTACGAGCAGTACTTC
.	.	TRBV16	TRBJ1-3	CASSQSGLYSGNTIYF	TGTGCCAGCAGCCAATCAGGACTGTACTCTGGAAACACCATATATTTT
many	.	TRBV4-2	TRBJ1-1	CASSPNGGAEAFF	TGTGCCAGCAGCCCCAACGGAGGGGCTGAAGCTTTCTTT
.	.	TRBV7-3	TRBJ2-3	CASDGTPADTQYF	TGTGCCAGCGACGGGACTCCCGCCGATACGCAGTATTTT
.	.	TRBV2	TRBJ1-6	CASSEFRGRDSPLHF	TGTGCCAGCAGTGAGTTCAGGGGACGGGACTCACCCCTCCACTTT
.	.	TRBV11-3	TRBJ1-1	CASSTGQHSTEAFF	TGTGCCAGCAGCACCGGACAGCACTCGACTGAAGCTTTCTTT
.	.	TRBV27	TRBJ2-7	CASSLSRQGRTTKQYF	TGTGCCAGCAGTTTATCTAGGCAGGGCAGGACTACCAAGCAGTACTTC
.	.	TRBV7-9	TRBJ1-6	CASSFGESPLHF	TGTGCCAGCAGCTTTGGGGAGTCACCCCTCCACTTT
many	TRBD2	TRBV3-1/TRBV3-2	TRBJ2-1	CASSQALAGGNYNEQFF	TGTGCCAGCAGCCAGGCCCTAGCGGGAGGAAACTACAATGAGCAGTTCTTC
.	.	TRBV7-9	TRBJ2-6	CASSLASSSGANVLTF	TGTGCCAGCAGCTTAGCTTCCAGCTCTGGGGCCAACGTCCTGACTTTC
few	.	TRBV29-1	TRBJ1-3	CSVELDSIGNTIYF	TGCAGCGTTGAATTGGACAGTATCGGAAACACCATATATTTT
many	TRBD2	TRBV28	TRBJ2-1	CATEREGHNEQFF	TGTGCCACCGAGCGGGAGGGCCACAATGAGCAGTTCTTC
.	TRBD1	TRBV6-5	TRBJ1-2	CASSGTGFGYTF	TGTGCCAGCAGCGGGACAGGGTTCGGCTACACCTTC
.	.	TRBV5-1	TRBJ1-2	CASSLGAGSGYTF	TGCGCCAGCAGCTTGGGGGCGGGGAGCGGCTACACCTTC